These 7 T cell receptor beta chains came from one sample sequenced in a study of T cells after yellow fever vaccination. MiXCR was run by TCRdb on the 5' RACE reads, yielding one entry per CDR3 protein. The sample lists 250,000 or so distinct CDR3 sequences; more than 3.5% were seen once. The specimen was PBMCs, collected 15 days after the yellow fever booster vaccination. These receptors originate from a man aged 18 to 30 who received the YFV17D yellow fever vaccine.

This clonotype was found many times. This chain connects TRBV4-2 to TRBJ2-1, with 8 nucleotides matching TRBD2. The CDR3 spans 19 residues. V shed 6 bases and J 6 bases; nucleotides not matched to a gene: 22. Germline CDR1 reads LGHNA; CDR2 reads YNFKEQ. The CDR3 sequence: CASRSTAGGRGGSPNEQFF. The CDR3 region has the DNA TGTGCCAGCAGGTCTACTGCTGGGGGCCGGGGGGGCAGCCCCAATGAGCAGTTCTTC.

This clonotype showed up many times. Here the CDR3 DNA reads TGTGCCAGCAGCCCCACGGTGTGGGGGGGCCTGGGTACGCAGTATTTT. Its translation is CASSPTVWGGLGTQYF. The chain combines TRBV7-2 with TRBJ2-3; perhaps TRBD2 as D (7 bases). This CDR3 comprises 16 residues. Per germline, CDR1 SGHTA and CDR2 FQGNSA. V gave up 5 bases and J gave up 8 bases, with 23 bases separating them.

The sample holds many counts of this clonotype. The genes are TRBV28 and TRBJ1-2; D ambiguous. This CDR3 comprises 11 residues. In germline, CDR1 is MDHEN, CDR2 SYDVKM. Trimming removed 4 bases from V and 4 bases from J, with 4 bases in between. The DNA of the CDR3 is TGTGCCAGCAGTTGGTTCTATGGCTACACCTTC. This codes for CASSWFYGYTF.

The chain is built from TRBV30 and TRBJ1-4, with a tentative D call TRBD1 (5 bases). V was cut by 0 bases and J by 4 bases, with 15 bases left in between. Germline lookup yields CDR1 GTSNPN and CDR2 SVGIG (reference sequence). The CDR3 covers 16 residues. CDR3 region: CAWSVQAARINEKLFF. The CDR3 DNA reads TGTGCCTGGAGTGTACAGGCCGCGAGGATTAATGAAAAACTGTTTTTT. Full variable domain (rest looked up from reference TRBV30 and TRBJ1-4): SQTIHQWPATLVQPVGSPLSLECTVEGTSNPNLYWYRQAAGRGLQLLFYSVGIGQISSEVPQNLSASRPQDRQFILSSKKLLLSDSGFYLCAWSVQAARINEKLFFGSGTQLSVL.

This clonotype was seen a few times. This chain links TRBV19 with TRBJ2-1; D may be TRBD1 (5 bases). The V end lost 3 bases, the J end lost 0 bases, and 12 bases lay between the germline ends. This CDR3 is 16 amino acids long. Per the germline V gene, CDR1 is LNHDA and CDR2 is SQIVND (reference sequence). The CDR3 loop is CASSIRTGSSYNEQFF. The CDR3 DNA is TGTGCCAGTAGTATTAGAACAGGAAGCTCCTACAATGAGCAGTTCTTC.

This clonotype was recorded at least ten times. The chain links TRBV20-1 to TRBJ2-5, with 9 bases aligning to TRBD2. The V segment lost 3 bases and the J segment 7 bases; nucleotides outside the gene matches: 9. This CDR3 is built from 14 residues. CDR1 is DFQATT and CDR2 is SNEGSKA in the germline V gene (reference sequence). The CDR3 loop reads CSARASGTSGTQYF. The CDR3 coding sequence is TGCAGTGCTAGGGCTAGCGGGACCTCAGGGACCCAGTACTTC.

This clonotype was observed a few times. The genes are TRBV5-1 and TRBJ1-3; D call uncertain. This CDR3 spans 14 amino acids. V lost 0 bases and J lost 0, with 4 bases in between. Germline loops: CDR1 SGHRS, CDR2 YFSETQ. For the CDR3, the DNA is TGCGCCAGCAGCTTGGACTTCTCTGGAAACACCATATATTTT. This translates into CASSLDFSGNTIYF.